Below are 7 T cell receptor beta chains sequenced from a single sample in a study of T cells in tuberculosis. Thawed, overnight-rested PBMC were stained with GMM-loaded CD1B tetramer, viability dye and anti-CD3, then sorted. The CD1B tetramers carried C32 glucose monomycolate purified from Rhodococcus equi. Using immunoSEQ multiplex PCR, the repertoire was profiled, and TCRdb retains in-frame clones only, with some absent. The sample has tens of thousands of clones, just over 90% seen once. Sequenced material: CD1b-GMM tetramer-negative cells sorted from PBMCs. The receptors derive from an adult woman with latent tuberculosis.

CDR3 region: CASSIQGNSPLHF. In nucleotides, the CDR3 is TGCGCCAGCAGTATACAGGGAAATTCACCCCTCCACTTT. This sequence joins TRBV10-2 and TRBJ1-6, with D tentatively TRBD1 (6 bases). Germline V lookup: CDR1 WSHSY, CDR2 SAAADI. V dropped 5 bases and J dropped 7 bases, with 9 bases sitting between them. The CDR3 spans 13 residues.

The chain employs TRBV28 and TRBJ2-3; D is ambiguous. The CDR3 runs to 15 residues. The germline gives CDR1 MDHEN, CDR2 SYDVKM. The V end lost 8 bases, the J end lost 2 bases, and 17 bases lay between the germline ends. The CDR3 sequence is CASPPLGGDTDTQYF. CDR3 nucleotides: TGTGCCAGCCCCCCCCTCGGTGGTGACACAGATACGCAGTATTTT. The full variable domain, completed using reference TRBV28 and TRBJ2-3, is DVKVTQSSRYLVKRTGEKVFLECVQDMDHENMFWYRQDPGLGLRLIYFSYDVKMKEKGDIPEGYSVSREKKERFSLILESASTNQTSMYLCASPPLGGDTDTQYFGPGTRLTVL.

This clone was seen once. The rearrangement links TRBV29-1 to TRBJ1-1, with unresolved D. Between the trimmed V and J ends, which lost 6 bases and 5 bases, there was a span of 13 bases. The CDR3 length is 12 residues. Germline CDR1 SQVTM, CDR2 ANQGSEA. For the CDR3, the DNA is TGCAGCGTATATGACACCCGGACTGAAGCTTTCTTT. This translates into CSVYDTRTEAFF.

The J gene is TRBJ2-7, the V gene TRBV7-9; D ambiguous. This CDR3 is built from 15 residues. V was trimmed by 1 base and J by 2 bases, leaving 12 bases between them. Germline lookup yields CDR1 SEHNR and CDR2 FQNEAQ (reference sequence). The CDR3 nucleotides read TGTGCCAGCAGCTTAGGTCCCACTCCTACCTACGAGCAGTACTTC. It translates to CASSLGPTPTYEQYF. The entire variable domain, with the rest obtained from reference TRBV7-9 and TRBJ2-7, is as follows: DTGVSQNPRHKITKRGQNVTFRCDPISEHNRLYWYRQTLGQGPEFLTYFQNEAQLEKSRLLSDRFSAERPKGSFSTLEIQRTEQGDSAMYLCASSLGPTPTYEQYFGPGTRLTVT.

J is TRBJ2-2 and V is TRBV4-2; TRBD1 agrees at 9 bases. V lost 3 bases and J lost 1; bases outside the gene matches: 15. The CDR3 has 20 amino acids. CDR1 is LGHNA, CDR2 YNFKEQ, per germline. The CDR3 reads CASSHKRSPTGGKNTGELFF. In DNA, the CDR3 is TGTGCCAGCAGCCACAAAAGAAGCCCAACAGGGGGCAAGAACACCGGGGAGCTGTTTTTT.

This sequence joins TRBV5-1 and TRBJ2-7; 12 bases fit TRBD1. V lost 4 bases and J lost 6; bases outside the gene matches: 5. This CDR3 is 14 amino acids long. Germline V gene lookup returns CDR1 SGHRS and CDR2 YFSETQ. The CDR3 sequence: CASSHGTGGGEQYF. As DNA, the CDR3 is TGCGCCAGCAGCCATGGGACAGGGGGCGGCGAGCAGTACTTC.

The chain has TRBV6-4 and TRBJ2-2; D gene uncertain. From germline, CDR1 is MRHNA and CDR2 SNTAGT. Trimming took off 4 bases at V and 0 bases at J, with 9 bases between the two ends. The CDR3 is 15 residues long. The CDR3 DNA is TGTGCCAGCAGTGCGGGTATCGCGAACACCGGGGAGCTGTTTTTT. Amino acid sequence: CASSAGIANTGELFF.